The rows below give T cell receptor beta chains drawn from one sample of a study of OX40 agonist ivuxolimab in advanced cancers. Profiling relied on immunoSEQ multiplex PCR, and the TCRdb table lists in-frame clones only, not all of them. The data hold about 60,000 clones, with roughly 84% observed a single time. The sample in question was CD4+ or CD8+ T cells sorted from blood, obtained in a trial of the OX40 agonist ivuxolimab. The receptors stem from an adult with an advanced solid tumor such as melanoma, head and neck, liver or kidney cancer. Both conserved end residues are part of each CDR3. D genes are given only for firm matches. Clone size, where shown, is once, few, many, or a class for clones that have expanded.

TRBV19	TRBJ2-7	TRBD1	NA	TGTGCCAGTAGTGAGGGTGAACCCAAACAGGGGGCGCGTTACGAGCAGTACTTC	CASSEGEPKQGARYEQYF
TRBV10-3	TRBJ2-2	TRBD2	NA	TGTGCCATCAGGCAGGGGACTAGCGGAACCGGGGAGCTGTTTTTT	CAIRQGTSGTGELFF
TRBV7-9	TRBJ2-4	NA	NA	TGTGCCAGCAGCCTCGCCGGGGGAGCCAAAAACATTCAGTACTTC	CASSLAGGAKNIQYF
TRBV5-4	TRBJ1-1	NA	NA	TGTGCCAGCAGCTTGCAGGGCCCTTCGACTGAAGCTTTCTTT	CASSLQGPSTEAFF
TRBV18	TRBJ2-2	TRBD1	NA	TGTGCCAGCTCTTTCGGACAGGGGAACACCGGGGAGCTGTTTTTT	CASSFGQGNTGELFF
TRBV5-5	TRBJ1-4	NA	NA	TGTGCCAGCAGCTTAAGCCTTGAGGAAAAACTGTTTTTT	CASSLSLEEKLFF
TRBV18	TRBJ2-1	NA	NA	TGTGCCAGCTCGGGGGACCACTCCTACAATGAGCAGTTCTTC	CASSGDHSYNEQFF
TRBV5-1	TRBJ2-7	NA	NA	TGCGCCAGCAGCTTGGACAGGCCCTCCCTGGAGCAGTACTTC	CASSLDRPSLEQYF
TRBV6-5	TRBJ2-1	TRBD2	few	TGTGCCAGCAGTTCTAGCGGTTCCTACAATGAGCAGTTCTTC	CASSSSGSYNEQFF
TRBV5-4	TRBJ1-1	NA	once	TGTGCCAGCTCTATCCGTGGGGGCATGAACACTGAAGCTTTCTTT	CASSIRGGMNTEAFF
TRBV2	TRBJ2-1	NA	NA	TGTGCCAGCAACACGTACTCCTACAATGAGCAGTTCTTC	CASNTYSYNEQFF
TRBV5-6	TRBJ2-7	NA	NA	TGTGCCAGCAGCCCTGGGCGCAGATACTACGAGCAGTACTTC	CASSPGRRYYEQYF
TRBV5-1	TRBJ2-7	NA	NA	TGCGCCAGCAGCTCCGAACCCTACTACGAGCAGTACTTC	CASSSEPYYEQYF
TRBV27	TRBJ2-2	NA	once	TGTGCCAGCAGTCCTCACGACCAAACCGGGGAGCTGTTTTTT	CASSPHDQTGELFF
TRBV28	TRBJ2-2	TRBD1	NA	TGTGCCAGCAGTTTAACTCAGGGGGCGGGAGGGGAGCTGTTTTTT	CASSLTQGAGGELFF
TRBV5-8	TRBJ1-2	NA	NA	TGTGCCAGCAGCTTGCACCTCACAGGAAGTGGCTACACCTTC	CASSLHLTGSGYTF
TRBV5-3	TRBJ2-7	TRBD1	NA	TGTGCCAGAAGCAACCCAGGACAGGGCGACTACGAGCAGTACTTC	CARSNPGQGDYEQYF
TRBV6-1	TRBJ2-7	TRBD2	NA	TGTGCCAGCAGGGAAACGGGGTGGCTAGCGGGAAGCGAGCAGTACTTC	CASRETGWLAGSEQYF
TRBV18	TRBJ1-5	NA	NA	TGTGCCAGCTCACCAGTGGGTGGTCAGCCCCAGCATTTT	CASSPVGGQPQHF
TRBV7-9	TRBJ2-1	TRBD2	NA	TGTGCCAGCAGCTCCTTAGCGGGGGGTAGATACAATGAGCAGTTCTTC	CASSSLAGGRYNEQFF
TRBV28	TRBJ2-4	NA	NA	TGTGCCAGCAGTTCCTCCGGGAAGGGGCTAGCCAAAAACATTCAGTACTTC	CASSSSGKGLAKNIQYF
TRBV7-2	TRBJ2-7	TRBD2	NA	TGTGCCAGCAGCTTATTCAGCCTAGCGGGGGGGCCGCGGCAGTACTTC	CASSLFSLAGGPRQYF
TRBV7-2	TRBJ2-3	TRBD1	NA	TGTGCCAGCAGCCCCAGACAGGGCTTGAGCACAGATACGCAGTATTTT	CASSPRQGLSTDTQYF
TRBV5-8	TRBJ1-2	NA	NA	TGTGCCAGCAGCTTGGGCGTGGGTGCCTATGGCTACACCTTC	CASSLGVGAYGYTF
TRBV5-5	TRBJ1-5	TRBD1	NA	TGTGCCAGCACCGTGGGACAGGGTATCAATCAGCCCCAGCATTTT	CASTVGQGINQPQHF
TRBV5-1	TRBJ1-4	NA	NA	TGCGCCAGCAGCTTGGGCTCCGGGGCGGAAAAACTGTTTTTT	CASSLGSGAEKLFF
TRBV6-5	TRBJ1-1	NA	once	TGTGCCGCGGGGGAGGGTTACACTGAAGCTTTCTTT	CAAGEGYTEAFF
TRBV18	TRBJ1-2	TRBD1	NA	TGTGCCAGCTCACCTTGGGACAGCCTTAACTATGGCTACACCTTC	CASSPWDSLNYGYTF
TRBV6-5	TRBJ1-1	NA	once	TGTGCCAGCAGCCTAGGGACTGAAGCTTTCTTT	CASSLGTEAFF
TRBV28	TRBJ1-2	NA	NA	TGTGCCAGCAGTAATACAGGTCAGGCTAACTATGGCTACACCTTC	CASSNTGQANYGYTF
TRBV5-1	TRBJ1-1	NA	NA	TGCGCCAGCAGCCTCCCCCGGGTGCAGAACACTGAAGCTTTCTTT	CASSLPRVQNTEAFF
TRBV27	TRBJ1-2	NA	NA	TGTGCCAGCAGTGGCGATACCTTGAGGTATGGCTACACCTTC	CASSGDTLRYGYTF
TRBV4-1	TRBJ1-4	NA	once	TGCGCCAGCAGCCAAGATAGCGGGCTGAGACAAGAAAAACTGTTTTTT	CASSQDSGLRQEKLFF